A selection of T cell receptor beta chains follows, all from one sample in a study of blood T cell repertoires in COVID-19. Measured with immunoSEQ multiplex PCR; TCRdb has only the in-frame clones, and not every one. The data show approximately 67,000 clones, 85% to 95% seen once. The sequenced material came from peripheral blood. The receptors derive from a woman aged 55-69 years with active COVID-19. The conserved cysteine and the conserved F or W are not part of the CDR3 here. Not all rows give a size; the values are once, few, many and, for expanded clones, a class.

clone_size	v_call	j_call	cdr3_aa
.	TRBV6-6	TRBJ1-2	ASMQGYGYT
.	TRBV7-6	TRBJ2-3	ASSLTGMEDTQY
.	TRBV19	TRBJ1-1	ASSISLRSGVLNTEAF
.	TRBV2	TRBJ2-3	ASSDSASGGEDTDTQY
.	TRBV7-8	TRBJ1-2	ASSPSRENGYT
.	TRBV27	TRBJ2-1	ASSFYDEQF
.	TRBV21-1	TRBJ2-2	ASSKRRWGNRELF
.	TRBV6-5	TRBJ2-7	ASSLHSYEQY
.	TRBV4-1	TRBJ1-5	ASSLATGEPNQPQH
.	TRBV4-1	TRBJ2-7	ASSQGQNYEQY
.	TRBV27	TRBJ2-7	ASRNRGHRWEQY
.	TRBV6-5	TRBJ2-7	ASSKLENYEQY
once	TRBV19	TRBJ2-3	ASQTPGYTDTQY
.	TRBV5-1	TRBJ1-1	ASSARDRGGVTEAF
.	TRBV5-6	TRBJ2-3	ASSGGGRVDTDTQY
.	TRBV7-9	TRBJ1-1	ASSQEFNMEAF
.	TRBV6-5	TRBJ1-2	ASSGTGQLNYGYT
.	TRBV28	TRBJ2-5	ASSLGVGAVHEETQY
.	TRBV5-1	TRBJ2-1	ASSLVGGSSYNEQF
.	TRBV6-2/TRBV6-3	TRBJ1-1	ASSFPESENTEAF
.	TRBV28	TRBJ2-1	ASSSLGTVSYNEQF
.	TRBV28	TRBJ2-7	ASSLASNTYEQY
.	TRBV7-9	TRBJ2-2	ASTRGGTSDTGELF